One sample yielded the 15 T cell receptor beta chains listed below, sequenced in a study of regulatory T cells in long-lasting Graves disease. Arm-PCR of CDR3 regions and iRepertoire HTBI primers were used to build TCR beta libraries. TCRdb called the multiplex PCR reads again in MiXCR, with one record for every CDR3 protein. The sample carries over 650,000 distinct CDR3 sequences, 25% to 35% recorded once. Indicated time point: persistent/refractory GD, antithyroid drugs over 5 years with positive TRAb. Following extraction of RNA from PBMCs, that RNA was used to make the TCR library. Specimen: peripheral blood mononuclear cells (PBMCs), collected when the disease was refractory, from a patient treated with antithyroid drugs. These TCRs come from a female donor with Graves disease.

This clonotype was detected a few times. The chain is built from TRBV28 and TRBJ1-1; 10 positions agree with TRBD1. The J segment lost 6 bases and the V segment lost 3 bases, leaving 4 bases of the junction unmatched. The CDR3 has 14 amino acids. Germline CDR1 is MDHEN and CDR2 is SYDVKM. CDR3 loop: CASSFRTGGAEAFF. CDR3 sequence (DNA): TGTGCCAGCAGTTTCAGGACAGGGGGTGCTGAAGCTTTCTTT.

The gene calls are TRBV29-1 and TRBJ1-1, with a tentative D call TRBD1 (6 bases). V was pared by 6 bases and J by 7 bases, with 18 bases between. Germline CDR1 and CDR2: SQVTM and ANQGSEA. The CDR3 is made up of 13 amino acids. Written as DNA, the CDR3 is TGCAGCGTGGGAAAGACAGGCCTACATGAAGCTTTCTTT. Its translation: CSVGKTGLHEAFF.

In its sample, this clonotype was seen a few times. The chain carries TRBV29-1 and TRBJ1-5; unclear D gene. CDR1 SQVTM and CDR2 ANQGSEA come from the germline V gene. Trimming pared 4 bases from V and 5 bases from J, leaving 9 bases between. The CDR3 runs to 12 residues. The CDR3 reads CSVGDTDQPQHF. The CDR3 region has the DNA TGCAGCGTTGGAGACACAGATCAGCCCCAGCATTTT.

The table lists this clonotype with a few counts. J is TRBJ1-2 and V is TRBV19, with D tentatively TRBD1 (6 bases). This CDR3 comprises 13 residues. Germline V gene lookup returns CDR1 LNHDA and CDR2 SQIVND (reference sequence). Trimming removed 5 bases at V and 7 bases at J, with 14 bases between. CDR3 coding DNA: TGTGCCAGTAGTGAACAGGGCATCGGTGGCTACACCTTC. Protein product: CASSEQGIGGYTF.

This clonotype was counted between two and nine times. The CDR3 DNA follows: TGTGCCACCAGCAGAGATCAGGGCCAGCGGAAAGAGACCCAGTACTTC. Residues: CATSRDQGQRKETQYF. The rearrangement uses TRBV15 and TRBJ2-5; D may correspond to TRBD1 or TRBD2 (5 bases each). Germline loops: CDR1 LNHNV, CDR2 YYDKDF (reference sequence). V was trimmed by 0 bases and J by 3 bases, leaving 14 bases between them. The CDR3 contains 16 residues.

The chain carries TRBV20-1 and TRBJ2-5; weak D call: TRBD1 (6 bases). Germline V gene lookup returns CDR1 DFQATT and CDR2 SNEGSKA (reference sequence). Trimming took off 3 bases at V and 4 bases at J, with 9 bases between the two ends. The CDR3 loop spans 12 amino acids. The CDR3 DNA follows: TGCAGTGCTAGTGTGGGGGCAGAGACCCAGTACTTC. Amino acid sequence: CSASVGAETQYF.

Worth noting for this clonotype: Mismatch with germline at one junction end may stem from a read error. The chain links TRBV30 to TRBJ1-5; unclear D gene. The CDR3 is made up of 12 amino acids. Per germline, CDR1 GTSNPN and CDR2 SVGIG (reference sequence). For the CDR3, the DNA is TGTGCCCGGAGCGTCCGAGGTCAGCCCCAGCATTTT. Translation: CARSVRGQPQHF.

The CDR3 DNA reads TGTGCCAGCAGCATAATTTATCAGCCCCAGCATTTT. The encoded protein is CASSIIYQPQHF. The genes are TRBV27 and TRBJ1-5; no clear D. V was trimmed by 6 bases and J by 5 bases, leaving 8 bases between them. The CDR3 runs to 12 residues. Germline V gives CDR1 MNHEY, CDR2 SMNVEV (reference sequence).

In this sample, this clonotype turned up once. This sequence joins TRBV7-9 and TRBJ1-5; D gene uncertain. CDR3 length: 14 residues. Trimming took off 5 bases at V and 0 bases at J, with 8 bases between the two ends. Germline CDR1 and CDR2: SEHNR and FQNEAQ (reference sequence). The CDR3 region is CASSPTLSNQPQHF. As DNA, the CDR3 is TGTGCCAGCAGCCCCACACTTAGCAATCAGCCCCAGCATTTT. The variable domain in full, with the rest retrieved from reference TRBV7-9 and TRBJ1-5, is DTGVSQNPRHKITKRGQNVTFRCDPISEHNRLYWYRQTLGQGPEFLTYFQNEAQLEKSRLLSDRFSAERPKGSFSTLEIQRTEQGDSAMYLCASSPTLSNQPQHFGDGTRLSIL.

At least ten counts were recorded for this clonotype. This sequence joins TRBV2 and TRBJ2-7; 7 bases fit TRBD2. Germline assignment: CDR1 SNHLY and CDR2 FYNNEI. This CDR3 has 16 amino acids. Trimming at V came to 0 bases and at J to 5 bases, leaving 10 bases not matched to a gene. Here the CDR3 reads CASSEARRENRNEQYF. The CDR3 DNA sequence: TGTGCCAGCAGTGAAGCGCGGCGGGAGAATAGAAACGAGCAGTACTTC.

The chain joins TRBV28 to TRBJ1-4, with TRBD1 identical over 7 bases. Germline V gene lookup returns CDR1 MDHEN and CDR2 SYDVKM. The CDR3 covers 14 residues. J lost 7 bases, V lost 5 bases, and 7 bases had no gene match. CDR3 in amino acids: CASSPGQATEKLFF. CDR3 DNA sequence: TGTGCCAGCAGTCCCGGACAGGCTACTGAAAAACTGTTTTTT.

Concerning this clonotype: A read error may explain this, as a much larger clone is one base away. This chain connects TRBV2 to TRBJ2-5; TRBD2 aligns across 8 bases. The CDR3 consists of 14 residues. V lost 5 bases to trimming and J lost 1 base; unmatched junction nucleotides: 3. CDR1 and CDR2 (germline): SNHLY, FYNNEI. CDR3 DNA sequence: TGTGCCAGCAGTTTGACTAGCGCCCAAGAGACCCAGTACTTC. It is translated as CASSLTSAQETQYF.

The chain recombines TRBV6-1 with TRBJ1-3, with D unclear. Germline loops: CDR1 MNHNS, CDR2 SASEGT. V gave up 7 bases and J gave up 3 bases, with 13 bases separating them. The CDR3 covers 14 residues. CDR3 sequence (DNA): TGTGCCAGCACCACCCCCGGGCGTGGAAACACCATATATTTT. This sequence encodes CASTTPGRGNTIYF.

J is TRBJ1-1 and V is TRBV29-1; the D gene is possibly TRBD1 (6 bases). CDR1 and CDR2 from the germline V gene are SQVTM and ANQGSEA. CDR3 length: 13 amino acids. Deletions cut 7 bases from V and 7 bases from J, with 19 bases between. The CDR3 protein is CSGTNTSTGEAFF. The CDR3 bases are TGCAGCGGGACAAACACCTCGACAGGTGAAGCTTTCTTT.

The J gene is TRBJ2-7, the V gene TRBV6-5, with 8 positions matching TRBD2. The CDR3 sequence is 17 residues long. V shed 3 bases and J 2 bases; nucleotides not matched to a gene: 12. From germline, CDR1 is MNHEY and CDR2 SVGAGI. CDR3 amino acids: CASSYRGPGGAAYEQYF. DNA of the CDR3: TGTGCCAGCAGTTATCGGGGACCGGGGGGGGCAGCCTACGAGCAGTACTTC.